The T cell receptor (beta chain) described here comes from a study of read filtering for tumor transcriptome and immune sequencing. Study overall: Revised staging placed eight or nine patients in R-ISS I, about 17 in II, about seven in III. Findings and limits, study-wide: This fraction held mixed bone marrow immune cells after CD138-negative sorting. Compared with RNA-seq, IR-seq gave much higher clonotype depth and reliability.

Many counts were recorded for this clonotype. As yet, its antigen is unknown. V was trimmed by 6 bases and J by 1 base, leaving 6 bases between them. CDR3 length equals 13 residues. CDR1 MNHEY and CDR2 SVGEGT come from the germline V gene. Molecular barcoded adaptors covering alpha/delta and beta/gamma chains were used on around 370 ng RNA. MiXCR, run by TCRdb on the reads, gives a single entry per CDR3 protein. Of some 38,000 distinct CDR3 sequences in the sample, around an eighth are singletons; the top ten hold 6% to 7%. The origin of this receptor is a donor aged 40 or over with multiple myeloma. The sample was a population of CD138-negative cells sorted from bone marrow. The chain links TRBV6-2 or TRBV6-3 to TRBJ2-2; D remains ambiguous. Here the CDR3 DNA reads TGTGCCAGCAGAGACTGGAACACCGGGGAGCTGTTTTTT. Its protein product is CASRDWNTGELFF.